These T cell receptor beta chains were read from a single sample in a study of blood T cell repertoires in COVID-19. This table comes from immunoSEQ multiplex PCR, and its TCRdb copy is limited to in-frame clones, with some not included. The profile shows 95,000 to 110,000 clones, roughly four fifths of them singletons. The sequenced sample consisted of peripheral blood. These TCRs come from a man in his sixties with acute or convalescent COVID-19. Each CDR3 is given without its conserved first and last residue. A D gene is named only where the DNA matches it firmly.

ASSLGREEPYGYT,-,TRBJ1-2,TRBV11-3
ASSVGPTSGGQETQY,TRBD2,TRBJ2-5,TRBV9
ASSLYSVQTDTQY,-,TRBJ2-3,TRBV5-1
ASSRDRQETQY,TRBD1,TRBJ2-5,TRBV18
ASSGTVGLTREAF,TRBD1,TRBJ1-1,TRBV3-1/TRBV3-2
ASSRGGQETQY,-,TRBJ2-5,TRBV25-1
ASSIRRLAGATDTQY,TRBD2,TRBJ2-3,TRBV19
ASSLAGTGWYRANEKLF,TRBD1,TRBJ1-4,TRBV5-6
ASSFLGQENEKLF,TRBD1,TRBJ1-4,TRBV11-1
ASSLGAAYQPQH,-,TRBJ1-5,TRBV5-8
ASSAGTSGGETQY,TRBD2,TRBJ2-5,TRBV5-1
ASSFRQGNYYGYT,TRBD1,TRBJ1-2,TRBV4-1
ASSPGQGNQPQH,TRBD1,TRBJ1-5,TRBV7-2
ASSRGDGGSGANVLT,-,TRBJ2-6,TRBV7-6
ASSRVAGVNNEQF,TRBD2,TRBJ2-1,TRBV11-3
ASSYLERANSPLH,-,TRBJ1-6,TRBV6-6
ASSLAQRETQY,-,TRBJ2-5,TRBV11-1
ASTPPNRVYNEQF,-,TRBJ2-1,TRBV6-5
ASSQTGGSYEQY,TRBD1,TRBJ2-7,TRBV7-9
ASSEGQVNTEAF,TRBD1,TRBJ1-1,TRBV9
ASSFLRSGVLSSRNEQF,-,TRBJ2-1,TRBV7-9
ASRETGSNEQF,TRBD1,TRBJ2-1,TRBV6-5
ASSYDMRAGNTIY,-,TRBJ1-3,TRBV6-6
ASSQSGDLDIQY,-,TRBJ2-4,TRBV3-1/TRBV3-2
ASRRDRGNYGYT,TRBD1,TRBJ1-2,TRBV6-5
ASSPGQGSDEKLF,TRBD1,TRBJ1-4,TRBV18
SSFFGQGQGHLHNEQF,-,TRBJ2-1,TRBV29-1
ASRRRLAGVHTGELF,TRBD2,TRBJ2-2,TRBV5-8
ASSSAVDINTEAF,-,TRBJ1-1,TRBV5-4
ASSWGTSGTGELF,TRBD2,TRBJ2-2,TRBV5-1
ASSPRTGSDQPQH,TRBD1,TRBJ1-5,TRBV2
ASSPGQGVDGYT,TRBD1,TRBJ1-2,TRBV18
AISEGREGGYT,-,TRBJ1-2,TRBV10-3
ASSPSLAGTEQF,TRBD2,TRBJ2-1,TRBV18
ASSPTIGLMGSGANVLT,-,TRBJ2-6,TRBV18
ASSDRGRGTDTQY,TRBD2,TRBJ2-3,TRBV10-1
ASSQDWASGPSYNEQF,-,TRBJ2-1,TRBV4-3
ASSFRENEKLF,-,TRBJ1-4,TRBV27
ASSPEGTPEEKLF,-,TRBJ1-4,TRBV11-2
ASSLAGTGNSPLH,TRBD1,TRBJ1-6,TRBV7-8
ASSARQGRYNSPLH,TRBD1,TRBJ1-6,TRBV7-2
ASSLSRGRNEQY,-,TRBJ2-7,TRBV5-1
ASSPGTSGGARTGELF,TRBD2,TRBJ2-2,TRBV11-3
ASTGGVNSPLH,-,TRBJ1-6,TRBV19
ASSQVGLTGKNGELF,TRBD1,TRBJ2-2,TRBV4-2
ASSQVGDMNTEAF,-,TRBJ1-1,TRBV4-1
ASSETSRVNTDTQY,-,TRBJ2-3,TRBV9
ASSPWRRLAYEQY,-,TRBJ2-7,TRBV9
ASSFSAGFSGANVLT,-,TRBJ2-6,TRBV7-2
ASSRAGGGTGELF,TRBD2,TRBJ2-2,TRBV6-5